This T cell receptor (beta chain) appears in the sequencing data of a study of blood T cell repertoires in COVID-19. The wider study: Acute and convalescent COVID-19 samples came from the United States, Italy and Spain. T cells, B-cell-depleted T cells, or PBMCs supplied cDNA or gDNA.

A Seattle source enrolled patients during active infection and followed them longitudinally. As handled by the study authors: Nucleated cell number was recorded as an estimate derived from reference gene primer amplification. The method was immunoSEQ multiplex PCR; TCRdb's version includes in-frame clones alone and lacks a portion of them. Clone size and the V and J calls come from that table; the DNA yielded D and trimming. Among about 320,000 clones, more than 70% were seen once, and the ten largest hold 1.6%. Sequenced sample: peripheral blood. The clonotype was recovered from a woman aged 25 to 39 with COVID-19, enrolled during active disease.

CDR3 protein: CASSQMTGQPQHF. DNA of the CDR3: TGTGCCAGCAGCCAAATGACGGGTCAGCCCCAGCATTTT. This chain connects TRBV3-1 (or the pseudogene TRBV3-2) to TRBJ1-5; D gene unclear. This CDR3 is 13 amino acids long. V was clipped by 2 bases and J by 6 bases, with 8 bases between them. Germline V CDR1 and CDR2: LGHDT, YNNKEL (reference sequence).